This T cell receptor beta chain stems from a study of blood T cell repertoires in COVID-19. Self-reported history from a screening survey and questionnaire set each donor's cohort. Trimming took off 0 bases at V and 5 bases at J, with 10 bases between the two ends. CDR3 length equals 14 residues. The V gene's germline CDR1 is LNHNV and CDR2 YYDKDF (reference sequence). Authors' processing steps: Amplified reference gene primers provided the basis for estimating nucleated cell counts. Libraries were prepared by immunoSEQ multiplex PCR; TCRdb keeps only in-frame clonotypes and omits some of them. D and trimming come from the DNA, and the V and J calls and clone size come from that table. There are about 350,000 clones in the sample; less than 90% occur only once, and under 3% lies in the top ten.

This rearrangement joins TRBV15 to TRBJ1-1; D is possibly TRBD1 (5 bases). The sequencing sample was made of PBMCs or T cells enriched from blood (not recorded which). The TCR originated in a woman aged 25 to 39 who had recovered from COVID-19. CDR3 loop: CATSRDQGWTEAFF. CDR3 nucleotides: TGTGCCACCAGCAGAGACCAGGGATGGACTGAAGCTTTCTTT.